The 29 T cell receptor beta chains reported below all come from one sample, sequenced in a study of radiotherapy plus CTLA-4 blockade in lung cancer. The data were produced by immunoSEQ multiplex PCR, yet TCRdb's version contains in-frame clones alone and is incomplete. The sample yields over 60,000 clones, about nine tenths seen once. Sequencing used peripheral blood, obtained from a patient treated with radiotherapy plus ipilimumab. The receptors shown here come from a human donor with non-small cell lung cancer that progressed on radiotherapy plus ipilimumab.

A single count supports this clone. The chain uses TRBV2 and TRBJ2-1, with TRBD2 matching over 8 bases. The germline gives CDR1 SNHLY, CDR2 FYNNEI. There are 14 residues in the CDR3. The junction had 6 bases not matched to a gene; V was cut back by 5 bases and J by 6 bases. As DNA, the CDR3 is TGTGCCAGCAGTAATTCGGGAGGGGCCAATGAGCAGTTCTTC. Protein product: CASSNSGGANEQFF.

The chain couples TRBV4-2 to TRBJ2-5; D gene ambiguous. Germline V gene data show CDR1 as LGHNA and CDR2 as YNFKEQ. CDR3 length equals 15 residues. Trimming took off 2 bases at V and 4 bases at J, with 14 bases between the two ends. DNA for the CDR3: TGTGCCAGCAGCCAATACGAGCTTCCAGGAGAGACCCAGTACTTC. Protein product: CASSQYELPGETQYF.

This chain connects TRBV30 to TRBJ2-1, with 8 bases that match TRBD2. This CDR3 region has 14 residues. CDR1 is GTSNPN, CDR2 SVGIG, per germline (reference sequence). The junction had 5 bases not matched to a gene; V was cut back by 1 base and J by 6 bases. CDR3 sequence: CAWSAGLAGNEQFF. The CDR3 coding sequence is TGTGCCTGGAGTGCGGGTCTAGCGGGCAATGAGCAGTTCTTC.

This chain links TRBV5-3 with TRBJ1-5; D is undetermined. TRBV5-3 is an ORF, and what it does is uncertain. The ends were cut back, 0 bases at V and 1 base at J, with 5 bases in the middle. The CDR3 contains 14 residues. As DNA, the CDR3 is TGTGCCAGAAGCTTGGTCCACAGCAATCAGCCCCAGCATTTT. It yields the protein CARSLVHSNQPQHF.

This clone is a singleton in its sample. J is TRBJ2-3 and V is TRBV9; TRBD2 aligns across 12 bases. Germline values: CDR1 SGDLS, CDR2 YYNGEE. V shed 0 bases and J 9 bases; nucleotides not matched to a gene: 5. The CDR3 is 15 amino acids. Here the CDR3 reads CASSVASGRGETQYF. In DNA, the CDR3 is TGTGCCAGCAGCGTAGCTAGCGGGAGGGGTGAGACGCAGTATTTT.

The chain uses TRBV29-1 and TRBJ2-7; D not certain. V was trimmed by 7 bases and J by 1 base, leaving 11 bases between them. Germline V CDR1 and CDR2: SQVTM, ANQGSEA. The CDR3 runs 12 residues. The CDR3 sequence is CSASPGSYEQYF. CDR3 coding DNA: TGCAGCGCCTCACCAGGATCCTACGAGCAGTACTTC.

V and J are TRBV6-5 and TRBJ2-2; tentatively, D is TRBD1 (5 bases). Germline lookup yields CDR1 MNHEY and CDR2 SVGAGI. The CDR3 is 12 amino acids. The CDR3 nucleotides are TGTGCTTGCAGGGCGAACACCGGGGAGCTGTTTTTT. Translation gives CACRANTGELFF.

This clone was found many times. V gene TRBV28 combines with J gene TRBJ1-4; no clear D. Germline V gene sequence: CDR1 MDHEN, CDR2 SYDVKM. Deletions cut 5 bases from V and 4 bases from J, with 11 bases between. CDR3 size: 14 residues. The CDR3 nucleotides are TGTGCCAGCAGTACCTTGGGGTTTAATGAAAAACTGTTTTTT. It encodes CASSTLGFNEKLFF.

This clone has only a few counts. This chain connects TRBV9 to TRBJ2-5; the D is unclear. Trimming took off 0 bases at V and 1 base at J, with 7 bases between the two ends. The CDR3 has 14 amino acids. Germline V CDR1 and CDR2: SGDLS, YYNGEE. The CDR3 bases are TGTGCCAGCAGCGTAGAGCCAGTCCAAGAGACCCAGTACTTC. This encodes CASSVEPVQETQYF.

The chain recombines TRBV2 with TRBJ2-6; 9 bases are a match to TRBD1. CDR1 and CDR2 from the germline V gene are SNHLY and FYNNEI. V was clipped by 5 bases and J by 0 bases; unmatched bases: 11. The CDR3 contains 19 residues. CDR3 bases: TGTGCCAGCAGTTCAACCGGGACAGGGATAATCTCTGGGGCCAACGTCCTGACTTTC. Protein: CASSSTGTGIISGANVLTF.

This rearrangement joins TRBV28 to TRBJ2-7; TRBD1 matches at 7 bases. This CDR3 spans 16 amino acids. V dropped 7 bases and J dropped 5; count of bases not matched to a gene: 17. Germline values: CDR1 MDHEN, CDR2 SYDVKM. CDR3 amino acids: CASTNAGTRGRDEQYF. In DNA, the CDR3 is TGTGCCAGCACAAACGCAGGGACGAGGGGGCGAGACGAGCAGTACTTC.

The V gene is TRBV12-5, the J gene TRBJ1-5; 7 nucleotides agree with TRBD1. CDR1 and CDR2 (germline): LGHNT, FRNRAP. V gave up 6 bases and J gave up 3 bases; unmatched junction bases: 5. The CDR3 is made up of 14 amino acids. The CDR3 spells CASGLTGDNQPQHF. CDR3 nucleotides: TGTGCTAGTGGCTTAACAGGGGACAATCAGCCCCAGCATTTT.

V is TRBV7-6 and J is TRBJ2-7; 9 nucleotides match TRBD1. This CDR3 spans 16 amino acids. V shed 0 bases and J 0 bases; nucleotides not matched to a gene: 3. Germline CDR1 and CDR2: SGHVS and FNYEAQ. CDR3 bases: TGTGCCAGCAGCTTAGCCGGGACAGGGCCCTCCTACGAGCAGTACTTC. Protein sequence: CASSLAGTGPSYEQYF.

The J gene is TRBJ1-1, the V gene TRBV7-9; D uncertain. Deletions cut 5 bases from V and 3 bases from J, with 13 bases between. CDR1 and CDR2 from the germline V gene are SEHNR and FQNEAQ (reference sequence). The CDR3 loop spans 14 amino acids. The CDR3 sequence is CASSPPPMDTEAFF. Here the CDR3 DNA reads TGTGCCAGCAGCCCCCCCCCGATGGACACTGAAGCTTTCTTT.

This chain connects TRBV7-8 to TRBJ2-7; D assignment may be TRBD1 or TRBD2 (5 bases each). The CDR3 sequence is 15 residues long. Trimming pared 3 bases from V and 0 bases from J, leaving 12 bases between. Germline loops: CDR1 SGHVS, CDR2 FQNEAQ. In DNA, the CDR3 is TGTGCCAGCAGCTTGGGACGGCCGCACTCCTACGAGCAGTACTTC. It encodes CASSLGRPHSYEQYF.

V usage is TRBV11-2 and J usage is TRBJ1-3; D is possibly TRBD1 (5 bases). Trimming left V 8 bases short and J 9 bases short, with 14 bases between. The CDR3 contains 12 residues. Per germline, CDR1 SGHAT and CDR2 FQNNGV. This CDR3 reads CASSWGISTIYF. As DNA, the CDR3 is TGTGCCAGCTCATGGGGGATCAGCACCATATATTTT.

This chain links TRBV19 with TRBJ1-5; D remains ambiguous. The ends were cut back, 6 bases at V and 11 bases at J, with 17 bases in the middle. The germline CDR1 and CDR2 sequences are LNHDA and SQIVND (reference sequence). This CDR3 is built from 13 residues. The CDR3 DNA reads TGTGCCAGTAGCCAAGGCGATACCGGGACCCAGCATTTT. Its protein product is CASSQGDTGTQHF.

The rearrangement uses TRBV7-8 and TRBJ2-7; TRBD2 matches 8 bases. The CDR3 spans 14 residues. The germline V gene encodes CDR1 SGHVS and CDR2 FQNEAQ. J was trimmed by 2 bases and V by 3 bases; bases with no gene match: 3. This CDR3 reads CASSFTSGPYEQYF. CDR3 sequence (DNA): TGTGCCAGCAGCTTCACTAGCGGCCCCTACGAGCAGTACTTC.

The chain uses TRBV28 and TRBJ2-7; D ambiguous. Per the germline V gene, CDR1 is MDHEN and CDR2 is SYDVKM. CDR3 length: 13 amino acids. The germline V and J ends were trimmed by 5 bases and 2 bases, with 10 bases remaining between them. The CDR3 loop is CASSLSQPYEQYV. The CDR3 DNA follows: TGTGCCAGCAGTCTATCCCAGCCCTACGAGCAGTACGTC.

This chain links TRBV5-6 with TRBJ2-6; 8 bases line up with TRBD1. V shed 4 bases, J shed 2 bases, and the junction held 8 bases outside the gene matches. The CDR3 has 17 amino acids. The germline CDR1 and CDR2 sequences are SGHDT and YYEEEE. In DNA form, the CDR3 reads TGTGCCAGCAGCCCGACAGGGGTCGTCGCTGGGGCCAACGTCCTGACTTTC. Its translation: CASSPTGVVAGANVLTF.

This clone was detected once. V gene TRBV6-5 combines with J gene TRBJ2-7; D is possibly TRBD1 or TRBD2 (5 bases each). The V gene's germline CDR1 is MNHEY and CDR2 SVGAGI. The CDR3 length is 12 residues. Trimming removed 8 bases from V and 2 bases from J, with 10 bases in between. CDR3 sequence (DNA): TGTGCCAGCCACGGGACCGCCTACGAGCAGTACTTC. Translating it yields CASHGTAYEQYF.

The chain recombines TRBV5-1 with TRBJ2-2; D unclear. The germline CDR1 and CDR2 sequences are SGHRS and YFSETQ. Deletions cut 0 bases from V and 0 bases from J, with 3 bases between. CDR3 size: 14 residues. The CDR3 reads CASSLGSNTGELFF. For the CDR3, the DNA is TGCGCCAGCAGCTTGGGCTCGAACACCGGGGAGCTGTTTTTT. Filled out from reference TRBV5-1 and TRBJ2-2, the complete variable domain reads KAGVTQTPRYLIKTRGQQVTLSCSPISGHRSVSWYQQTPGQGLQFLFEYFSETQRNKGNFPGRFSGRQFSNSRSEMNVSTLELGDSALYLCASSLGSNTGELFFGEGSRLTVL.

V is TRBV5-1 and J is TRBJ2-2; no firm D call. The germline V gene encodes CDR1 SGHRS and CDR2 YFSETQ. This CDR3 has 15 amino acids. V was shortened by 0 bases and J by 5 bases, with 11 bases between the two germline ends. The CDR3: CASSLVLGRTGELFF. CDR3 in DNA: TGCGCCAGCAGCTTGGTACTGGGTCGAACCGGGGAGCTGTTTTTT.

CDR3 DNA sequence: TGTGCCAGCAGGATACAGGGCAGGGAGACCCAGTACTTC. Its translation is CASRIQGRETQYF. The genes are TRBV27 and TRBJ2-5; D perhaps matches TRBD1 (6 bases). The V end was cut by 6 bases, the J end by 5 bases, with 13 bases between. The CDR3 has 13 amino acids. Germline CDR1 reads MNHEY; CDR2 reads SMNVEV (reference sequence).

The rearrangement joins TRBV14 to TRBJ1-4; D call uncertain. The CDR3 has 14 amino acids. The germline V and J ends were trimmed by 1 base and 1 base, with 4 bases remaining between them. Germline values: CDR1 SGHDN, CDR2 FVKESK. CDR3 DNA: TGTGCCAGCAGCCAAGTGGGAACTAATGAAAAACTGTTTTTT. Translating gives CASSQVGTNEKLFF.

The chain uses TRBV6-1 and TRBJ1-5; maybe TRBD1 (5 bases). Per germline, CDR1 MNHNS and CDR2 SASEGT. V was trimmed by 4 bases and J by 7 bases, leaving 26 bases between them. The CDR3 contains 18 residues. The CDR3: CASSGHYQGGFDMQPQHF. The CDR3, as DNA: TGTGCCAGCAGTGGCCACTACCAGGGCGGGTTTGATATGCAGCCCCAGCATTTT.

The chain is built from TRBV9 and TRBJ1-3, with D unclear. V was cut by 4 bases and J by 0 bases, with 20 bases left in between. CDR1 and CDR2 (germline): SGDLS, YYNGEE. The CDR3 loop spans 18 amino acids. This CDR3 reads CASSTSGKGTGSGNTIYF. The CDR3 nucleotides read TGTGCCAGCAGCACCAGTGGGAAGGGTACGGGCTCTGGAAACACCATATATTTT.

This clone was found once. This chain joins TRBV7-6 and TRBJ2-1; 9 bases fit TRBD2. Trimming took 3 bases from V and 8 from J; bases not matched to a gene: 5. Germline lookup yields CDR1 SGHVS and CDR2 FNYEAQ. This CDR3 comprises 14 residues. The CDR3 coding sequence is TGTGCCAGCAGCTTGACGACTAGCGGCGATGAGCAGTTCTTC. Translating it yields CASSLTTSGDEQFF.

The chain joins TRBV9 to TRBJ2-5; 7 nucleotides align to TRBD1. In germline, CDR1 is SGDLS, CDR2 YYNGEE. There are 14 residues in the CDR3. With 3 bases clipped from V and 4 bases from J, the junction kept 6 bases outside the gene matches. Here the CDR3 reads CASSATDRVETQYF. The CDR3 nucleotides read TGTGCCAGCAGCGCTACAGACAGGGTAGAGACCCAGTACTTC.